The clone carrying this TCR beta chain was seen more than once but under ten times. The data are from a study of T cells in Graves' hyperthyroidism and ophthalmopathy. Across the whole study: Blood from the periphery was taken at initial diagnosis, before any treatment.

The CDR3 consists of 15 residues. The germline V gene encodes CDR1 MNHNY and CDR2 SVGAGI (reference sequence). V was trimmed by 2 bases and J by 7 bases, leaving 15 bases between them. From RNA transcripts, TCR beta CDR3 regions were amplified. The primer set for the first-round RT-PCR of the TCR CDR3 was HTBI. Using its own MiXCR run on the multiplex PCR reads, TCRdb lists one record per CDR3 protein. The sample has about 290,000 distinct CDR3 sequences; approximately 19% are singletons. The specimen sequenced was blood. The sequence came from a man between 45 and 60 years old with Graves' ophthalmopathy. The chain couples TRBV6-6 to TRBJ1-5, with no clear D. The chain's CDR3 is CASSYLGSGRQPQHF. CDR3 bases: TGTGCCAGCAGTTACCTGGGGAGCGGCAGGCAGCCCCAGCATTTT.